These 21 T cell receptor beta chains were all obtained from the same sample, sequenced in a study of T cell repertoires in cytomegalovirus infection. From the reads, TCRdb called clonotypes with MiXCR, one entry per CDR3 protein. The sample has 40,000 to 50,000 distinct CDR3 sequences; more than 20% are singletons. Antigens of these TCRs are unknown. Sample: PBMCs, sequenced either directly or after in vitro stimulation (not recorded which). Receptors originate from a human donor in good health (CMV status not recorded). Some clones in this sample may be carry-over from other donors' samples.

This clonotype was seen at least ten times. The chain combines TRBV2 with TRBJ2-3; D unresolved. The germline V and J ends were trimmed by 7 bases and 0 bases, with 11 bases remaining between them. Germline CDR1 and CDR2: SNHLY and FYNNEI. The CDR3 sequence is 14 residues long. CDR3 region: CASKTSDSTDTQYF. The CDR3 DNA is TGTGCCAGCAAAACGTCAGATAGCACAGATACGCAGTATTTT. Filled out from reference TRBV2 and TRBJ2-3, the complete variable domain reads EPEVTQTPSHQVTQMGQEVILRCVPISNHLYFYWYRQILGQKVEFLVSFYNNEISEKSEIFDDQFSVERPDGSNFTLKIRSTKLEDSAMYFCASKTSDSTDTQYFGPGTRLTVL.

The J gene is TRBJ2-5, the V gene TRBV28, with D perhaps matching TRBD1 (5 bases). The length of the CDR3 is 13 residues. Trimming took off 6 bases at V and 6 bases at J, with 14 bases between the two ends. CDR1 MDHEN and CDR2 SYDVKM come from the germline V gene. The CDR3 spells CASRTRQGKTQYF. CDR3 nucleotide sequence: TGTGCCAGCAGAACCCGCCAGGGAAAGACCCAGTACTTC.

This clonotype came up many times. This chain joins TRBV7-2 and TRBJ2-5; the match to TRBD2 covers 15 bases. The CDR3 has 19 residues. Per the germline V gene, CDR1 is SGHTA and CDR2 is FQGNSA. Germline trimming cut 2 bases from V and 5 bases from J; bases unmatched to any gene: 12. CDR3 in DNA: TGTGCCAGCAGCTTAAGGACTAGCGGGGGGGCCCTACTAAGGGAGACCCAGTACTTC. It yields the protein CASSLRTSGGALLRETQYF.

The CDR3 spells CAVSSDRGLRSNQPQHF. CDR3 sequence (DNA): TGTGCCGTGTCAAGTGACAGGGGGCTTAGGAGCAATCAGCCCCAGCATTTT. The chain employs TRBV15 and TRBJ1-5; the match to TRBD1 covers 10 bases. The CDR3 consists of 17 residues. V was clipped by 11 bases and J by 1 base; unmatched bases: 14. From germline, CDR1 is LNHNV and CDR2 YYDKDF (reference sequence).

This clonotype is judged medium-sized. This rearrangement joins TRBV7-8 to TRBJ2-7; 14 positions match TRBD2. The V gene's germline CDR1 is SGHVS and CDR2 FQNEAQ. This CDR3 is 18 amino acids long. V shed 6 bases, J shed 0 bases, and the junction held 10 bases outside the gene matches. CDR3 in DNA: TGTGCCAGCAGGTTACCGGGACTAGCGGGGGTTTACTCCTACGAGCAGTACTTC. Translating gives CASRLPGLAGVYSYEQYF.

Many counts were recorded for this clonotype. The J gene is TRBJ2-7, the V gene TRBV12-3 or TRBV12-4, with 9 positions matching TRBD2. V dropped 3 bases and J dropped 4; count of bases not matched to a gene: 4. This CDR3 comprises 14 residues. The CDR3 region has the DNA TGTGCCAGCAGTTTGTTGCTAGCGGGGTACGAGCAGTACTTC. It specifies CASSLLLAGYEQYF.

This clonotype was seen repeatedly, ten times or more. This sequence joins TRBV6-2 or TRBV6-3 and TRBJ2-7; D call uncertain. The CDR3 length is 11 residues. The germline CDR1 and CDR2 sequences are MNHEY and SVGEGT. The V end was cut by 4 bases, the J end by 1 base, with 2 bases between. The CDR3 spells CASSFSYEQYF. CDR3 bases: TGTGCCAGCAGTTTTTCCTACGAGCAGTACTTC.

This clonotype turned up a few times. The chain joins TRBV4-1 to TRBJ1-1; D is perhaps TRBD1 (6 bases). The CDR3 has 16 residues. Germline V gives CDR1 MGHRA, CDR2 YSYEKL. With 2 bases removed from V and 6 bases from J, the gap between germline ends came to 19 bases. CDR3 sequence reads: CASSQKRGRDRSEAFF. CDR3 in DNA: TGCGCCAGCAGCCAAAAGCGGGGGCGCGATAGGTCTGAAGCTTTCTTT.

The rearrangement uses TRBV5-1 and TRBJ2-5; 10 bases line up with TRBD1. Unmatched junction bases numbered 3, after V lost 3 bases and J lost 1 base. CDR1 is SGHRS, CDR2 YFSETQ, per germline. This CDR3 contains 15 residues. The CDR3: CASSSGDRGQETQYF. CDR3 in DNA: TGCGCCAGCAGCTCGGGGGACAGGGGCCAAGAGACCCAGTACTTC.

This clonotype was seen a few times. The V call is TRBV19, the J call TRBJ1-6, with D maybe TRBD1 (6 bases). The CDR3 spans 16 residues. V lost 6 bases to trimming and J lost 8 bases, with 20 bases between them. The V gene's germline CDR1 is LNHDA and CDR2 SQIVND (reference sequence). The CDR3 protein is CASRHKIQGIDSPLHF. CDR3 nucleotides: TGTGCCAGTAGGCACAAGATCCAGGGGATTGATTCACCCCTCCACTTT.

V usage is TRBV11-3 and J usage is TRBJ2-2; 8 nucleotides match TRBD2. The CDR3 extends over 15 amino acids. Trimming removed 3 bases from V and 6 bases from J; junction bases left unmatched: 6. The germline CDR1 and CDR2 sequences are SGHNT and YENEEA. The CDR3 DNA reads TGTGCCAGCAGCTTGGGTAGCGGGACTGCCGGGGAGCTGTTTTTT. As protein: CASSLGSGTAGELFF.

The J gene is TRBJ1-1, the V gene TRBV6-2 or TRBV6-3; D unclear. This CDR3 comprises 13 residues. Trimming removed 2 bases at V and 3 bases at J, with 7 bases between. Germline V gives CDR1 MNHEY, CDR2 SVGEGT. CDR3 in amino acids: CASSYNTYTEAFF. In DNA, the CDR3 is TGTGCCAGCAGTTACAACACATACACTGAAGCTTTCTTT.

This chain joins TRBV19 and TRBJ2-3; D may match TRBD1 or TRBD2 (5 bases each). V lost 8 bases to trimming and J lost 2 bases, with 17 bases between them. The CDR3 is 15 amino acids. The V gene's germline CDR1 is LNHDA and CDR2 SQIVND (reference sequence). CDR3 protein: CASSTRGRYTDTQYF. The CDR3 region has the DNA TGTGCCAGTTCGACCCGGGGCAGATACACAGATACGCAGTATTTT.

This clonotype came up many times. The V and J genes are TRBV7-9 and TRBJ1-2; maybe TRBD1 (5 bases). CDR3 length: 14 residues. Germline CDR1 reads SEHNR; CDR2 reads FQNEAQ (reference sequence). V was pared by 0 bases and J by 7 bases, with 12 bases between. The chain's CDR3 is CASSLAPGMSGYTF. The CDR3 nucleotides are TGTGCCAGCAGCTTAGCGCCAGGGATGAGTGGCTACACCTTC.

The sample holds many counts of this clonotype. The V and J genes are TRBV27 and TRBJ1-6, with D possibly matching TRBD1 (5 bases). The CDR3 has 14 amino acids. CDR1 and CDR2 (germline): MNHEY, SMNVEV (reference sequence). V lost 5 bases to trimming and J lost 7 bases, with 12 bases between them. The CDR3 spells CASSPGTANSPLHF. The DNA for the CDR3 is TGTGCCAGCAGTCCCGGGACCGCGAATTCACCCCTCCACTTT.

This clonotype has at least ten counts. The gene calls are TRBV7-2 and TRBJ2-4; TRBD1 might be the D (6 bases). V was trimmed by 6 bases and J by 7 bases, leaving 13 bases between them. This CDR3 has 13 residues. Germline V gene sequence: CDR1 SGHTA, CDR2 FQGNSA. The DNA of the CDR3 is TGTGCCAGCAGTGTTACAGGGACGAACATTCAGTACTTC. This translates into CASSVTGTNIQYF.

The table lists this clonotype with many counts. This chain joins TRBV6-1 and TRBJ2-7, with 7 bases identical to TRBD2. This CDR3 comprises 14 residues. The germline V gene encodes CDR1 MNHNS and CDR2 SASEGT. V was clipped by 6 bases and J by 4 bases; unmatched bases: 9. The CDR3 DNA sequence: TGTGCCAGCAGCCCCAGGACTAGATCGTACGAGCAGTACTTC. Its translation is CASSPRTRSYEQYF.

This clonotype was seen a handful of times. V gene TRBV5-1 combines with J gene TRBJ2-7; 8 positions agree with TRBD1. Germline values: CDR1 SGHRS, CDR2 YFSETQ. The V gene end was trimmed by 4 bases and the J gene end by 2 bases; junction bases not matched to a gene: 5. This CDR3 spans 14 amino acids. The CDR3 bases are TGCGCCAGCAGCGGACGGACAGGGACCTACGAGCAGTACTTC. Protein product: CASSGRTGTYEQYF.

This clonotype was picked up a small number of times. The V and J genes are TRBV4-2 and TRBJ2-5, with 13 positions matching TRBD2. This CDR3 spans 18 amino acids. Germline assignment: CDR1 LGHNA and CDR2 YNFKEQ. The ends lost 0 bases at V and 4 bases at J; junction bases unmatched: 8. The CDR3, as DNA: TGTGCCAGCAGCCAAGAACTAGCGGGGGGGCCGGGGGGAGAGACCCAGTACTTC. Its translation: CASSQELAGGPGGETQYF.

This clonotype was picked up many times. The J gene is TRBJ2-5, the V gene TRBV15; D is tentatively TRBD1 or TRBD2 (5 bases each). Trimming stripped 3 bases from V and 3 bases from J, with 11 bases between. Germline-derived CDR1 and CDR2 are LNHNV and YYDKDF (reference sequence). There are 14 residues in the CDR3. The CDR3 is CATSRSGTEETQYF. CDR3 bases: TGTGCCACCAGCAGGTCCGGGACGGAAGAGACCCAGTACTTC.

This clonotype was detected many times. The V and J genes are TRBV7-2 and TRBJ2-3; perhaps TRBD2 as D (6 bases). The CDR3 spans 14 residues. Germline V CDR1 and CDR2: SGHTA, FQGNSA. The V gene lost 8 bases and the J gene lost 2 bases, with 14 bases spanning the gap. DNA of the CDR3: TGTGCCAGCGTCGCGACTAGAAACACAGATACGCAGTATTTT. Residues: CASVATRNTDTQYF.